The following is a T cell receptor (beta chain) sequence with its context. Its target is not known. J was trimmed by 5 bases and V by 10 bases; bases with no gene match: 11. This CDR3 has 14 amino acids. The germline gives CDR1 MNHNS, CDR2 SASEGT. The entry originates in a study of T cell clones after liver transplantation. Looking at the study overall: Graft-donor-reactive sequences were compared with third-party-reactive TCRbeta sequences from pre-transplant mixed lymphocyte reactions. Tolerance: complete withdrawal held at least one year, liver enzymes staying within twice normal. Regarding the study as a whole: In 5 of 8 subjects, circulating graft-donor-reactive CD4 TCRbeta sequences fell significantly after transplant.

This table comes from immunoSEQ multiplex PCR, and its TCRdb copy is limited to in-frame clones, with some not included. The sample holds around 20,000 clones, approximately 89% seen once. V is TRBV6-1 and J is TRBJ2-1, with 7 bases that match TRBD1. The source of this sequence is a human donor who received a liver transplant. Sequenced material: CD8+ T cells from blood, taken before liver transplant. The CDR3 DNA reads as TGTGCCACTACTCAGGGGGATTTCAACAATGAGCAGTTCTTC. Its protein is CATTQGDFNNEQFF.